One T cell receptor beta chain is described in this entry. The antigen is unknown. This specimen comes from a study of identical twins. Findings and limits, study-wide: Fewer insertions characterized abundant cord blood beta clonotypes, whereas memory repertoires showed none. Conclusions leaned on cross-sectional statistical analysis and did not track the same donors over time.

TCRdb reprocessed the 5' RACE reads with MiXCR, giving one entry per CDR3 protein. The table has some 1,700,000 distinct CDR3 sequences, around 33% seen once. Per germline, CDR1 DFQATT and CDR2 SNEGSKA (reference sequence). With V trimmed by 6 bases and J by 3 bases, 7 bases remained unmatched. The CDR3 contains 14 residues. This clonotype was obtained from a newborn girl in good health. Material: cord blood. The chain has TRBV20-1 and TRBJ2-7, with 11 positions matching TRBD1. CDR3 in amino acids: CSAKGTGGHYEQYF. The CDR3 DNA follows: TGCAGTGCGAAAGGGACAGGGGGGCACTACGAGCAGTACTTC.